Given below is one TCR beta chain in context. This specimen comes from a study of blood T cell repertoires in COVID-19. Data came from immunoSEQ multiplex PCR; TCRdb stores just in-frame clones and leaves some out. The data show about 370,000 clones, under 90% seen once. The sequence derives from a woman between 25 and 40 years old who had recovered from COVID-19. Sequenced sample: PBMCs or T cells enriched from blood (not recorded which).

This chain's CDR3 is CASSELGGVLGNEQFF. DNA for the CDR3: TGTGCCAGCAGTGAACTCGGGGGGGTCCTTGGCAATGAGCAGTTCTTC. The chain recombines TRBV2 with TRBJ2-1; 8 bases match TRBD2. The CDR3 has 16 amino acids. With V trimmed by 2 bases and J by 6 bases, 9 bases remained unmatched. Per germline, CDR1 SNHLY and CDR2 FYNNEI.